This T cell receptor (beta chain) was recovered during a study of T-cell memory formation after mild COVID-19. This clonotype was seen ten or more times. Trimming removed 4 bases from V and 6 bases from J; junction bases left unmatched: 12. Germline lookup yields CDR1 MGHDK and CDR2 SYGVNS. The CDR3 has 17 residues. TCRdb passed the 5' RACE reads through MiXCR, listing each CDR3 protein once. The sample lists roughly 580,000 distinct CDR3 sequences, roughly 18% seen once, with 12% in the top ten. Sequences were obtained from PBMCs or a T cell subset sorted from them (not recorded which). The sequence came from an adult woman who had mild COVID-19 (a few samples of this study predate the infection). Cell type and time point are not known. J is TRBJ2-3 and V is TRBV25-1; 11 positions agree with TRBD2. The CDR3 reads CASSGPTSGSEDDTQYF. The CDR3 nucleotides are TGTGCCAGCAGTGGACCAACTAGCGGGAGTGAGGATGATACGCAGTATTTT. Full variable domain (missing parts from reference TRBV25-1 and TRBJ2-3): EADIYQTPRYLVIGTGKKITLECSQTMGHDKMYWYQQDPGMELHLIHYSYGVNSTEKGDLSSESTVSRIRTEHFPLTLESARPSHTSQYLCASSGPTSGSEDDTQYFGPGTRLTVL.